This TCR beta chain appears in the sequencing data of a study of T-cell reconstitution after alpha-beta-depleted transplantation in children. The study's findings and limits: One year post-transplant, T-cell counts and diversity were largely derived from T cells produced anew. The origin of high day-60 TCRbeta diversity in some patients lay in surviving recipient T cells and thymic progenitors. The study reportedly traced alpha-beta T cells about two months after transplant to several hundred expanded graft clones.

Trimming took 3 bases from V and 6 from J, leaving 15 bases between them. Germline assignment: CDR1 SGHDT and CDR2 YYEEEE. This CDR3 region has 14 residues. This clonotype was counted at least ten times. Its antigen is undetermined. During its preparation, the TCRbeta library received unique molecular identifiers. One entry per CDR3 protein, called by TCRdb with MiXCR from the PCR reads. The sample shows 250,000 to 300,000 distinct CDR3 sequences, approximately 7.3% of them seen only once. This clonotype originated in a female patient aged 2 to 10 who had a stem cell transplant for Fanconi anemia, so the T cells may come from the graft donor. The chain joins TRBV5-6 to TRBJ1-1; D uncertain. This material consisted of peripheral blood, taken 360 days after TCRalphabeta/CD19-depleted stem cell transplant. The CDR3 protein is CASSSRSPDAEAFF. The CDR3 bases are TGTGCCAGCAGCTCCCGGTCCCCGGACGCTGAAGCTTTCTTT.